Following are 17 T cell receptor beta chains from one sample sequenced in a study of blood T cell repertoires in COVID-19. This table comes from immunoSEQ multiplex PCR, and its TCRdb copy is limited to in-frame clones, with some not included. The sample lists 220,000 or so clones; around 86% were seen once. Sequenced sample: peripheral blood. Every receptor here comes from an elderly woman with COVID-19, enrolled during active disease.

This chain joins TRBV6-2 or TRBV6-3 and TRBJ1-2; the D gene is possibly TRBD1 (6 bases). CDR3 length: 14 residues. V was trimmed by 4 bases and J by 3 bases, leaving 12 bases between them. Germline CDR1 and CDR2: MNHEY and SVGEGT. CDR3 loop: CASSLQGLDYGYTF. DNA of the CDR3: TGTGCCAGCAGTTTACAGGGTTTGGACTATGGCTACACCTTC.

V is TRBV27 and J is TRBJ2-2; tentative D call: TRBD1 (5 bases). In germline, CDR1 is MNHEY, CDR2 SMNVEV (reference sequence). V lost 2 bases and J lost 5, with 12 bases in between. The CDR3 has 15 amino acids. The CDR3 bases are TGTGCCAGCAGTTTAGGCAGGGCTCGGACCGGGGAGCTGTTTTTT. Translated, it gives CASSLGRARTGELFF.

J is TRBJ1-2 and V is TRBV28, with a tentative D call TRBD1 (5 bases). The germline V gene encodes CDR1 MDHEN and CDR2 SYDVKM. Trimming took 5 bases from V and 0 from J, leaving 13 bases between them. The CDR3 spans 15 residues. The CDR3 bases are TGTGCCAGCAGTCCCCCGGGACTTTCTAACTATGGCTACACCTTC. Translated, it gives CASSPPGLSNYGYTF.

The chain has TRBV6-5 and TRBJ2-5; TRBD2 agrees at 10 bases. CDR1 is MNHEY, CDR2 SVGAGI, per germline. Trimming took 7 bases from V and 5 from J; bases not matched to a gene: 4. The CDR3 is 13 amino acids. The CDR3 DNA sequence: TGTGCCAGCACGCCGGGACTAGCGGAGACCCAGTACTTC. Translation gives CASTPGLAETQYF.

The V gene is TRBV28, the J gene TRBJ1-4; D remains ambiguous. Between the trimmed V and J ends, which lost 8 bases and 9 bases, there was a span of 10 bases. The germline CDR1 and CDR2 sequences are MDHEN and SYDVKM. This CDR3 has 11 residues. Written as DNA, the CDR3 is TGTGCCAGCGGGCTCCGGCAAAAACTGTTTTTT. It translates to CASGLRQKLFF.

Here the CDR3 reads CATSQTGTLGANVLTF. DNA of the CDR3: TGTGCCACCAGCCAGACAGGGACTCTCGGGGCCAACGTCCTGACTTTC. The chain is built from TRBV24-1 and TRBJ2-6; weak D call: TRBD1 (7 bases). CDR3 length equals 16 residues. Germline CDR1 reads KGHDR; CDR2 reads SFDVKD. Trimming took 7 bases from V and 4 from J, leaving 16 bases between them.

The CDR3 sequence is CASSSVAGASDEQFF. Written as DNA, the CDR3 is TGTGCCAGCAGCTCAGTAGCGGGGGCGTCGGATGAGCAGTTCTTC. This rearrangement joins TRBV7-6 to TRBJ2-1, with 9 bases matching TRBD2. V lost 4 bases and J lost 8; bases outside the gene matches: 9. This CDR3 has 15 residues. CDR1 is SGHVS, CDR2 FNYEAQ, per germline.

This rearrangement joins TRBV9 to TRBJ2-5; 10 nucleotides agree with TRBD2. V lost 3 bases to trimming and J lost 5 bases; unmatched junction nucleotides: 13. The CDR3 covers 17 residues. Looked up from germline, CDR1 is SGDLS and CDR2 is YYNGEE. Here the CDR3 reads CASSAGSGGLARETQYF. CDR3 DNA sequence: TGTGCCAGCAGCGCGGGATCTGGGGGACTAGCGAGGGAGACCCAGTACTTC.

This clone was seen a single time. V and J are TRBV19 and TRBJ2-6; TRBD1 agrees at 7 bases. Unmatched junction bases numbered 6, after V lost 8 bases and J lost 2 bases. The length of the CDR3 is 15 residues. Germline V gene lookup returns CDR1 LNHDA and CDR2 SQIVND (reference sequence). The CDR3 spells CASRDRKTGANVLTF. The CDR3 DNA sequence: TGTGCCAGTCGGGACAGAAAGACTGGGGCCAACGTCCTGACTTTC.

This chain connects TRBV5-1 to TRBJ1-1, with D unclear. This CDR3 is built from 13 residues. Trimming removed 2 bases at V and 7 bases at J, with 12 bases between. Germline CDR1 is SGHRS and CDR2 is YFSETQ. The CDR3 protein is CASSFDPGIEAFF. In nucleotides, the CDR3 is TGCGCCAGCAGCTTCGATCCCGGGATTGAAGCTTTCTTT.

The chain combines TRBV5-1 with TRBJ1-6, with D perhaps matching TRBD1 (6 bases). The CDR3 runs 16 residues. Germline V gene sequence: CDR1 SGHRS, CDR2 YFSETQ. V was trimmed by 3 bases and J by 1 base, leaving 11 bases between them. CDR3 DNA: TGCGCCAGCAGCTCCTATCAGGGGTCCTATAATTCACCCCTCCACTTT. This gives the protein CASSSYQGSYNSPLHF.

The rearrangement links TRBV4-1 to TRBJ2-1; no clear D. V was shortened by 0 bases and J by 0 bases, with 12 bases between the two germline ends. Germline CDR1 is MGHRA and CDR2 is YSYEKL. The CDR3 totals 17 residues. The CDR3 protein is CASSQDWSVSSYNEQFF. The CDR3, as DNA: TGCGCCAGCAGCCAAGACTGGAGCGTGAGCTCCTACAATGAGCAGTTCTTC.

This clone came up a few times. The CDR3 DNA reads TGTGCCAGCAGCCAACGTCTAGCTGGGTCAGATACGCAGTATTTT. This encodes CASSQRLAGSDTQYF. V usage is TRBV3-1 (or the pseudogene TRBV3-2) and J usage is TRBJ2-3; D is possibly TRBD2 (5 bases). Germline V lookup: CDR1 LGHDT, CDR2 YNNKEL (reference sequence). The CDR3 spans 15 residues. With 2 bases removed from V and 4 bases from J, the gap between germline ends came to 13 bases.

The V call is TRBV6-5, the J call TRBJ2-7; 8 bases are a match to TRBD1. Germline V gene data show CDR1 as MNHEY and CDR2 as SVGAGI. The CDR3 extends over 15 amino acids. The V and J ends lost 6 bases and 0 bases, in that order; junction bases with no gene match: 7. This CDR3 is CASRPGQGASYEQYF. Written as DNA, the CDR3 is TGTGCCAGCAGACCAGGCCAGGGGGCCTCCTACGAGCAGTACTTC.

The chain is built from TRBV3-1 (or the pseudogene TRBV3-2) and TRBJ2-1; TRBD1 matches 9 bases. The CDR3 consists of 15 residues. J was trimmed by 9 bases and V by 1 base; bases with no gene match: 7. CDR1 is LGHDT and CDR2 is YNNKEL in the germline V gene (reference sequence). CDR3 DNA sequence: TGTGCCAGCAGCCAAGTCCCACAGGGGGCAGGTGAGCAGTTCTTC. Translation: CASSQVPQGAGEQFF.

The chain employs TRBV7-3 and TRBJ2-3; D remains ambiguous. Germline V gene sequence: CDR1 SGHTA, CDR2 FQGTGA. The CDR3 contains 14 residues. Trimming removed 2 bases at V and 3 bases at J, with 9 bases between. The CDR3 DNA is TGTGCCAGCAGCTTATATTCTTCTACAGATACGCAGTATTTT. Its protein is CASSLYSSTDTQYF.

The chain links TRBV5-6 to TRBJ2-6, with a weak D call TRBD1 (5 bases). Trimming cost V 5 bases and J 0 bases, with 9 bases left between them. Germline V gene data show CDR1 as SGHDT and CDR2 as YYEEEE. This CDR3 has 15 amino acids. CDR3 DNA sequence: TGTGCCAGCAGACCTACAGGCTCTGGGGCCAACGTCCTGACTTTC. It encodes CASRPTGSGANVLTF.